The clone carrying this T cell receptor (beta chain) was counted between two and nine times. This specimen belongs to a study of human T cells and chemical hapten exposure. Documented time point: healthy volunteer bleed at 6 weeks. The total RNA was obtained from whole blood that was not fractionated. Germline loops: CDR1 MDHEN, CDR2 SYDVKM. The CDR3 extends over 10 amino acids. V was shortened by 3 bases and J by 9 bases, with 3 bases between the two germline ends. MiXCR, run by TCRdb on the RACE reads, gives a single entry per CDR3 protein. The sample includes approximately 84,000 distinct CDR3 sequences, under 10% seen only once; the top ten take roughly 1.5%.

The specimen was whole blood. This receptor was obtained from a male donor in good health. Some clones in this sample may be carry-over from other donors' samples. The V and J genes are TRBV28 and TRBJ2-1; D gene ambiguous. The CDR3 spells CASSLGEQFF. The DNA for the CDR3 is TGTGCCAGCAGTTTGGGTGAGCAGTTCTTC.